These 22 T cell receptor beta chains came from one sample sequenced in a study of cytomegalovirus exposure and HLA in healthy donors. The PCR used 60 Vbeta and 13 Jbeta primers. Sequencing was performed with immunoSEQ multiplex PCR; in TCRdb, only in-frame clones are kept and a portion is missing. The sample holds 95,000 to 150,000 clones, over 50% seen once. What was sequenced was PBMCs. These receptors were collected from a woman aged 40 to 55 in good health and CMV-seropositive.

CDR3 region: CASVRGFAYEQYF. The CDR3 DNA reads as TGTGCCAGCGTTCGGGGTTTCGCCTACGAGCAGTACTTC. The chain carries TRBV5-3 and TRBJ2-7; perhaps TRBD2 as D (5 bases). TRBV5-3 has ORF status, its function being uncertain. The germline V and J ends were trimmed by 8 bases and 2 bases, with 14 bases remaining between them. This CDR3 contains 13 residues.

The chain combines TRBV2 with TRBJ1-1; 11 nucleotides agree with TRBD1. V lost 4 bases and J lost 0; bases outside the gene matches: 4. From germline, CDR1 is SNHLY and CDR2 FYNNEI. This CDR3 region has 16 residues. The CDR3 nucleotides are TGTGCCAGCAGTGGGGGACAGGGGGGAATGAACACTGAAGCTTTCTTT. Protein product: CASSGGQGGMNTEAFF. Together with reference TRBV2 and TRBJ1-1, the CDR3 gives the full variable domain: EPEVTQTPSHQVTQMGQEVILRCVPISNHLYFYWYRQILGQKVEFLVSFYNNEISEKSEIFDDQFSVERPDGSNFTLKIRSTKLEDSAMYFCASSGGQGGMNTEAFFGQGTRLTVV.

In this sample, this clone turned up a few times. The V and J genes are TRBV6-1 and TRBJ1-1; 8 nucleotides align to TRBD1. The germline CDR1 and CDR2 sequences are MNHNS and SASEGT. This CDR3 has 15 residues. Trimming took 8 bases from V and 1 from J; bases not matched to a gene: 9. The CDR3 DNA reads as TGTGCCAGCTTCTCCCCCGGACAGGGGAACACTGAAGCTTTCTTT. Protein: CASFSPGQGNTEAFF.

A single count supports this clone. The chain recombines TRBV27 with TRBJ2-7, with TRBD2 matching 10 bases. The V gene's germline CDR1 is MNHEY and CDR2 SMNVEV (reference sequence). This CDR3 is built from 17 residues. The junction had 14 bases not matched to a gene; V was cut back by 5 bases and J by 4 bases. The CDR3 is CASSRGEGIAGGYEQYF. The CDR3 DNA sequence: TGTGCCAGCAGTCGGGGGGAGGGCATAGCGGGAGGTTACGAGCAGTACTTC.

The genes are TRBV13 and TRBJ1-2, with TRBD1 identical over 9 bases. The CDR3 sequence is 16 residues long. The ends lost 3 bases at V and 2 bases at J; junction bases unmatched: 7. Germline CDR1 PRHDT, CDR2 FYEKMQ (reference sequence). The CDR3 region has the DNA TGTGCCAGCAGCTTCGCCGGGACAGGGACCAACTATGGCTACACCTTC. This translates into CASSFAGTGTNYGYTF. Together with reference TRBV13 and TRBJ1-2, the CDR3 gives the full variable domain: AAGVIQSPRHLIKEKRETATLKCYPIPRHDTVYWYQQGPGQDPQFLISFYEKMQSDKGSIPDRFSAQQFSDYHSELNMSSLELGDSALYFCASSFAGTGTNYGYTFGSGTRLTVV.

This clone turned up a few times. This CDR3 reads CAWTKRGGTGNQPQHF. In DNA, the CDR3 is TGTGCCTGGACAAAGCGGGGGGGAACAGGCAATCAGCCCCAGCATTTT. V and J are TRBV30 and TRBJ1-5; a possible D gene is TRBD1 (5 bases). V lost 4 bases to trimming and J lost 2 bases, with 18 bases between them. The CDR3 spans 16 residues. Germline V gene sequence: CDR1 GTSNPN, CDR2 SVGIG (reference sequence).

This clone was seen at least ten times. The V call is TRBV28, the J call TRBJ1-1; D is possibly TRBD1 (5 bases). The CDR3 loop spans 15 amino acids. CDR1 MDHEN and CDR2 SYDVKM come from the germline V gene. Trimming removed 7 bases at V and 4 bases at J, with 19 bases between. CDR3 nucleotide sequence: TGTGCCAGCACGTGGGGAGGGGCGGGTAGCACTGAAGCTTTCTTT. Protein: CASTWGGAGSTEAFF. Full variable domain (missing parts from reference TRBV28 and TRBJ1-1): DVKVTQSSRYLVKRTGEKVFLECVQDMDHENMFWYRQDPGLGLRLIYFSYDVKMKEKGDIPEGYSVSREKKERFSLILESASTNQTSMYLCASTWGGAGSTEAFFGQGTRLTVV.

The CDR3 loop reads CASSRQGQISEAFF. CDR3 sequence (DNA): TGTGCCAGCAGCCGGCAGGGCCAAATTTCTGAAGCTTTCTTT. The genes are TRBV14 and TRBJ1-1; D possibly corresponds to TRBD1 (5 bases). Germline loops: CDR1 SGHDN, CDR2 FVKESK. The V end was cut by 4 bases, the J end by 6 bases, with 15 bases between. The CDR3 has 14 residues. Using reference TRBV14 and TRBJ1-1 for the parts outside the CDR3, the full variable domain is EAGVTQFPSHSVIEKGQTVTLRCDPISGHDNLYWYRRVMGKEIKFLLHFVKESKQDESGMPNNRFLAERTGGTYSTLKVQPAELEDSGVYFCASSRQGQISEAFFGQGTRLTVV.

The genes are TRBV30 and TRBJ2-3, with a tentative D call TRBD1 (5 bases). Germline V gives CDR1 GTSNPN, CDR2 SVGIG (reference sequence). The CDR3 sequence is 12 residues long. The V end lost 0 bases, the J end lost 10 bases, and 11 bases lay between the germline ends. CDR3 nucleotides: TGTGCCTGGAGTGTGTATCAGGGTGCGCAGTATTTT. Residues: CAWSVYQGAQYF.

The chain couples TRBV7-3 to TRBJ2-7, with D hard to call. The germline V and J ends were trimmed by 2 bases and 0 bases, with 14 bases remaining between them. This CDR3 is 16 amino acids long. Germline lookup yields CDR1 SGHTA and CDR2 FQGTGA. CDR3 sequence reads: CASSLESTTSSYEQYF. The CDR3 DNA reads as TGTGCCAGCAGCTTAGAGTCAACTACCAGCTCCTACGAGCAGTACTTC. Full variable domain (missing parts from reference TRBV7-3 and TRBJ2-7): GAGVSQTPSNKVTEKGKYVELRCDPISGHTALYWYRQSLGQGPEFLIYFQGTGAADDSGLPNDRFFAVRPEGSVSTLKIQRTERGDSAVYLCASSLESTTSSYEQYFGPGTRLTVT.

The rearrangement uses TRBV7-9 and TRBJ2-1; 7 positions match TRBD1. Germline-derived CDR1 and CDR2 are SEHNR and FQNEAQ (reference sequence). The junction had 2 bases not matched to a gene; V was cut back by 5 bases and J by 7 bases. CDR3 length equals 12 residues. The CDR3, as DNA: TGTGCCAGCAGCGTCAGGGGGAATGAGCAGTTCTTC. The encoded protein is CASSVRGNEQFF.

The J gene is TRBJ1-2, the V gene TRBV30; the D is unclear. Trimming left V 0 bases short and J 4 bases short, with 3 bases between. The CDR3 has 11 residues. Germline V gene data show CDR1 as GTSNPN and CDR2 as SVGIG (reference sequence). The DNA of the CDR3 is TGTGCCTGGAGTGTCGTCTATGGCTACACCTTC. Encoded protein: CAWSVVYGYTF.

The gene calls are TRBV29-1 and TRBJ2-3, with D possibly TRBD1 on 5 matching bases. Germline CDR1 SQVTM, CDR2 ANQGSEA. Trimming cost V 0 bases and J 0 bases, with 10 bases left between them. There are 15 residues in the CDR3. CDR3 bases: TGCAGCGTTGAAGACCGACAGTCTAGCACAGATACGCAGTATTTT. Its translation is CSVEDRQSSTDTQYF.

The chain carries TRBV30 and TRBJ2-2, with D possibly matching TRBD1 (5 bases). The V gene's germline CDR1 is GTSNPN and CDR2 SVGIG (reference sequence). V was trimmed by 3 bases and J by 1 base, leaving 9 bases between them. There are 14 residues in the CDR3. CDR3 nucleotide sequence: TGTGCCTGGAGCGATACAGGGAACACCGGGGAGCTGTTTTTT. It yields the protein CAWSDTGNTGELFF.

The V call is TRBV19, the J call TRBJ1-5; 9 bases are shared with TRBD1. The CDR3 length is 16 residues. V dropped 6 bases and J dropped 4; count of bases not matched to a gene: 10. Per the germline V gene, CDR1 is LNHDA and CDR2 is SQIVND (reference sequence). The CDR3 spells CASRKVTGGHNQPQHF. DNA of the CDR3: TGTGCCAGTAGGAAGGTGACAGGGGGACATAATCAGCCCCAGCATTTT.

In nucleotides, the CDR3 is TGTGCCAGCAGCAATTTGGGGGGTTATGATGAGCAGTTCTTC. Translation gives CASSNLGGYDEQFF. The chain recombines TRBV7-6 with TRBJ2-1, with D maybe TRBD2 (6 bases). Trimming left V 5 bases short and J 8 bases short, with 16 bases between. CDR3 length equals 14 residues. Germline V CDR1 and CDR2: SGHVS, FNYEAQ.

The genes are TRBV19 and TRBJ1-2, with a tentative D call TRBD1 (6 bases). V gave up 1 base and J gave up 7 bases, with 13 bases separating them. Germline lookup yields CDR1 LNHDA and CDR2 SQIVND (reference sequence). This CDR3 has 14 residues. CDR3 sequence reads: CASSIAWGQRGYTF. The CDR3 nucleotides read TGTGCCAGTAGTATAGCTTGGGGACAACGTGGCTACACCTTC.

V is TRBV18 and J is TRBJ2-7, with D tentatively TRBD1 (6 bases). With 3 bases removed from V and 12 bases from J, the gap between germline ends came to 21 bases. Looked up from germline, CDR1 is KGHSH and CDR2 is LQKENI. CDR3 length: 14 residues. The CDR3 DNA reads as TGTGCCAGCTCACCGACAGGCTCAAGGGACCCCCGGTACTTC. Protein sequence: CASSPTGSRDPRYF.

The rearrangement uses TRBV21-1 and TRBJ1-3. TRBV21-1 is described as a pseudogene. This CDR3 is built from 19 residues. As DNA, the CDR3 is TGTGCCAGCAGCAGCCATGTGAGGAGGCCGAACCGTTCTGGAAACACCATATATTTT. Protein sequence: CASSSHVRRPNRSGNTIYF.

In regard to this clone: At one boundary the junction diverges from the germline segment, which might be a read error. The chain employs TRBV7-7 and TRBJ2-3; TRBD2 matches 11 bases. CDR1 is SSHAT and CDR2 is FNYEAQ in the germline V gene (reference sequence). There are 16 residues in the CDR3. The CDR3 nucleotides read TGTGCTAGCAGCCCGGGACTAGCGGCAGAGGGATATACGCAGTATTTT. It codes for CASSPGLAAEGYTQYF.

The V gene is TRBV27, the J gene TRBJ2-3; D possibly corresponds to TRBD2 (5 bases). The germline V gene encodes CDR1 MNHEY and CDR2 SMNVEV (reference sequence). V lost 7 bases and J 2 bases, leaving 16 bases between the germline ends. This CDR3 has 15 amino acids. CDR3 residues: CASTPSREITDTQYF. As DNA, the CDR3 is TGTGCCAGCACACCCTCGAGGGAAATCACAGATACGCAGTATTTT.

CDR3 sequence reads: CASSFSSYEQYF. The CDR3 DNA reads as TGTGCCAGCAGTTTTAGCTCCTACGAGCAGTACTTC. This rearrangement joins TRBV5-6 to TRBJ2-5; the D is unclear. The J call is doubtful: the DNA matches TRBJ2-7 better. The CDR3 has 12 amino acids. Germline CDR1 is SGHDT and CDR2 is YYEEEE.